The 5 T cell receptor beta chains below come from one sample, sequenced in a study of CD8 T cells in ankylosing spondylitis. TCRdb re-called the 5' RACE reads with MiXCR, one entry per CDR3 protein. The sample carries roughly 230,000 distinct CDR3 sequences, about 10% recorded once. Sequencing was carried out using blood, either unsorted or a sorted T cell fraction (not recorded which). Every receptor here comes from a male donor with ankylosing spondylitis or in good health (not recorded which).

This clonotype was seen many times. The chain couples TRBV29-1 to TRBJ2-1, with 7 bases identical to TRBD1. CDR3 length: 14 residues. Germline CDR1 is SQVTM and CDR2 is ANQGSEA. V was pared by 4 bases and J by 3 bases, with 6 bases of the junction left unmatched. CDR3 residues: CSVVRTGRYNEQFF. The DNA of the CDR3 is TGCAGCGTTGTACGGACAGGTCGCTACAATGAGCAGTTCTTC.

This clonotype was detected ten times or more. The chain combines TRBV4-1 with TRBJ1-3; no clear D gene. Germline V gene data show CDR1 as MGHRA and CDR2 as YSYEKL. CDR3 length: 15 residues. Trimming cost V 4 bases and J 0 bases, with 10 bases left between them. CDR3 loop: CASSPTTYSGNTIYF. The CDR3 DNA reads TGCGCCAGCAGCCCGACTACTTACTCTGGAAACACCATATATTTT.

This clonotype was picked up many times. The chain carries TRBV30 and TRBJ2-7; D ambiguous. Germline lookup yields CDR1 GTSNPN and CDR2 SVGIG (reference sequence). Trimming cost V 3 bases and J 3 bases, with 6 bases left between them. This CDR3 spans 11 amino acids. This CDR3 reads CAWRLDYEQYF. CDR3 in DNA: TGTGCCTGGAGACTTGACTACGAGCAGTACTTC.

The sample holds a few counts of this clonotype. The chain uses TRBV2 and TRBJ2-1; D is unresolved. Trimming stripped 6 bases from V and 8 bases from J, with 11 bases between. The CDR3 contains 12 residues. The germline gives CDR1 SNHLY, CDR2 FYNNEI. CDR3 region: CASSSHVYEQFF. The CDR3 DNA reads as TGTGCCAGCAGCTCCCACGTTTATGAGCAGTTCTTC.

The chain links TRBV7-2 to TRBJ2-2; possible D gene TRBD2, 5 bases. The V end was cut by 5 bases, the J end by 2 bases, with 15 bases between. Germline assignment: CDR1 SGHTA and CDR2 FQGNSA. The CDR3 contains 16 residues. The CDR3 DNA reads TGTGCCAGCAGCCCTAGGACTTCTATAAACACCGGGGAGCTGTTTTTT. Residues: CASSPRTSINTGELFF.